Below are 9 T cell receptor beta chains sequenced from a single sample in a study of blood T cell repertoires in COVID-19. Assay: immunoSEQ multiplex PCR; the TCRdb copy retains only in-frame clones and omits some. The sample comprises fewer than 150,000 clones, approximately 80% of which are singletons, and under 2% rests with the top ten. The sequenced material came from PBMCs or T cells enriched from blood (not recorded which). The receptor source for this set is a woman between 18 and 30 years old who had been exposed to COVID-19.

The rearrangement links TRBV30 to TRBJ2-1, with TRBD2 matching over 10 bases. CDR1 is GTSNPN, CDR2 SVGIG, per germline (reference sequence). Trimming cost V 2 bases and J 3 bases; bases outside gene matches: 4. This CDR3 is 15 amino acids long. Written as DNA, the CDR3 is TGTGCCTGGAGTAGCGGGAGGGTGGGCTACAATGAGCAGTTCTTC. It codes for CAWSSGRVGYNEQFF.

The chain employs TRBV7-9 and TRBJ2-7; TRBD2 is a possible D gene (5 bases). The CDR3 totals 14 residues. The germline V gene encodes CDR1 SEHNR and CDR2 FQNEAQ (reference sequence). V dropped 4 bases and J dropped 1 base, with 11 bases sitting between them. The CDR3 DNA sequence: TGTGCCAGCAGCTCCGAGGGCCTTTCCTACGAGCAGTACTTC. Translation gives CASSSEGLSYEQYF. The full variable domain, completed using reference TRBV7-9 and TRBJ2-7, is DTGVSQNPRHKITKRGQNVTFRCDPISEHNRLYWYRQTLGQGPEFLTYFQNEAQLEKSRLLSDRFSAERPKGSFSTLEIQRTEQGDSAMYLCASSSEGLSYEQYFGPGTRLTVT.

The rearrangement joins TRBV9 to TRBJ2-7, with TRBD1 as a possible D gene (5 bases). The CDR3 runs 17 residues. The germline V gene encodes CDR1 SGDLS and CDR2 YYNGEE. The germline V and J ends were trimmed by 4 bases and 4 bases, with 24 bases remaining between them. For the CDR3, the DNA is TGTGCCAGCAGCCCAGGTCCAGGGAACGATATTCTATACGAGCAGTACTTC. Its protein product is CASSPGPGNDILYEQYF.

The J gene is TRBJ2-3, the V gene TRBV4-2; maybe TRBD2 (6 bases). The CDR3 length is 18 residues. Trimming cost V 0 bases and J 1 base, with 17 bases left between them. Germline V gene lookup returns CDR1 LGHNA and CDR2 YNFKEQ. This chain's CDR3 is CASSQDSGLGGGTDTQYF. CDR3 nucleotide sequence: TGTGCCAGCAGCCAAGATTCAGGCCTGGGGGGTGGCACAGATACGCAGTATTTT.

The chain carries TRBV20-1 and TRBJ1-5; D is unclear. Germline values: CDR1 DFQATT, CDR2 SNEGSKA (reference sequence). Between the trimmed V and J ends, which lost 3 bases and 0 bases, there was a span of 6 bases. The CDR3 is made up of 13 amino acids. The DNA for the CDR3 is TGCAGTGCTAGTTGGAGTAGCAATCAGCCCCAGCATTTT. Translated, it gives CSASWSSNQPQHF.

The chain carries TRBV10-1 and TRBJ1-2; tentative D call: TRBD1 (6 bases). Deletions cut 8 bases from V and 8 bases from J, with 15 bases between. The CDR3 runs 12 residues. Germline V gene lookup returns CDR1 WNHNN and CDR2 SYGVQD (reference sequence). DNA for the CDR3: TGCGCCAGCGGCCAGGGGAGTTACGGCTACACCTTC. It is translated as CASGQGSYGYTF.

V gene TRBV9 combines with J gene TRBJ1-3; 7 bases are a match to TRBD1. Germline assignment: CDR1 SGDLS and CDR2 YYNGEE. This CDR3 comprises 14 residues. V lost 3 bases to trimming and J lost 4 bases; unmatched junction nucleotides: 4. The CDR3 loop is CASSGTGPGNTIYF. DNA of the CDR3: TGTGCCAGCAGCGGGACAGGCCCCGGAAACACCATATATTTT.

The chain links TRBV28 to TRBJ2-7; D call uncertain. The germline V and J ends were trimmed by 3 bases and 0 bases, with 9 bases remaining between them. Germline V gene sequence: CDR1 MDHEN, CDR2 SYDVKM. The CDR3 loop spans 14 amino acids. Here the CDR3 reads CASSFLSSSYEQYF. The CDR3 DNA reads as TGTGCCAGCAGTTTTCTATCGAGCTCCTACGAGCAGTACTTC.

The chain couples TRBV7-9 to TRBJ1-1, with no clear D. The CDR3 totals 13 residues. V lost 1 base to trimming and J lost 0 bases, with 3 bases between them. CDR1 and CDR2 (germline): SEHNR, FQNEAQ (reference sequence). CDR3 amino acids: CASSLVVNTEAFF. As DNA, the CDR3 is TGTGCCAGCAGCTTAGTCGTGAACACTGAAGCTTTCTTT.